This T cell receptor (beta chain) was retrieved from a study of shared clonotypes between healthy human individuals. Study-level results: Depth was large, yet rarefaction showed that sorted-subset sequencing was incomplete.

The CDR3 sequence is 13 residues long. V was clipped by 5 bases and J by 5 bases, with 13 bases between them. The germline V gene has CDR1 SEHNR and CDR2 FQNEAQ (reference sequence). Remarks on this clone: Its matching antigen is unknown.

Using immunoSEQ multiplex PCR, the repertoire was profiled, and TCRdb retains in-frame clones only, with some absent. The sample lists over a million clones; 70% to 80% were seen once. The source of this sequence is a man younger than 30 in good health. Some clones in this sample may be carry-over from other donors' samples. Sequenced sample: memory CD4+ T cells from PBMCs. Subset in this sample: CD45RA-negative fraction. This chain joins TRBV7-9 and TRBJ2-7; D gene ambiguous. In DNA, the CDR3 is TGTGCCAGCAGCCCTCCATGGTACCACGAGCAGTACTTC. Residues: CASSPPWYHEQYF.